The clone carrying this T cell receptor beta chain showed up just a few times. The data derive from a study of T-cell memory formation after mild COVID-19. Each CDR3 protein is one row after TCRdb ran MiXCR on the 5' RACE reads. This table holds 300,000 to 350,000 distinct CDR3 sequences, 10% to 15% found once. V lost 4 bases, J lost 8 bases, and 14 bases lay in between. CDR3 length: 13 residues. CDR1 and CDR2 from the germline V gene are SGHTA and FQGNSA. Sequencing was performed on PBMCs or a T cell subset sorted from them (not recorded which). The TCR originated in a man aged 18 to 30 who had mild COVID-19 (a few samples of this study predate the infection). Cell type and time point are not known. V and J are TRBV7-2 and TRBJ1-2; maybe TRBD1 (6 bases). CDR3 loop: CASSSYRVSGYTF. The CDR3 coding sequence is TGTGCCAGCAGCTCGTACAGGGTGTCCGGCTACACCTTC.